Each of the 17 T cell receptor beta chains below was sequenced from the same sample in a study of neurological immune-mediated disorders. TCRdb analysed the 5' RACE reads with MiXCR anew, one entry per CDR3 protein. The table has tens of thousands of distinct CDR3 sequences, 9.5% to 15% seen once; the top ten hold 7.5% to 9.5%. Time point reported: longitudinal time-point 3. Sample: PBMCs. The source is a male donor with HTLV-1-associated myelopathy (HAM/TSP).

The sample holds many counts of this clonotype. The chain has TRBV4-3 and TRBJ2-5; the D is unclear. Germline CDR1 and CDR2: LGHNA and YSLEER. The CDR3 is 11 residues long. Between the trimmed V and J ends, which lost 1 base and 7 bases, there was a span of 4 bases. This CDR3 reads CASSQGVTQYF. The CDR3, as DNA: TGCGCCAGCAGCCAAGGTGTGACCCAGTACTTC.

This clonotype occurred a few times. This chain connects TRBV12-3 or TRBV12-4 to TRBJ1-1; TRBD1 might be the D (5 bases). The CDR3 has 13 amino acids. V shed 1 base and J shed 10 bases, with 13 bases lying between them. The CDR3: CASSLGGRGRAFF. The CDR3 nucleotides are TGTGCCAGCAGTTTAGGGGGTAGGGGTCGAGCTTTCTTT.

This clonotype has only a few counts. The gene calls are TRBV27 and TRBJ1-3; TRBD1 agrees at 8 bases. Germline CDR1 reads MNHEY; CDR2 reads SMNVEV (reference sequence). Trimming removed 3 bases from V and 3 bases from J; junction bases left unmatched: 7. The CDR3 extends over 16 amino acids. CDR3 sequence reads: CASSFGTGAFGNTIYF. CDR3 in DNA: TGTGCCAGCAGTTTTGGGACAGGCGCCTTTGGAAACACCATATATTTT.

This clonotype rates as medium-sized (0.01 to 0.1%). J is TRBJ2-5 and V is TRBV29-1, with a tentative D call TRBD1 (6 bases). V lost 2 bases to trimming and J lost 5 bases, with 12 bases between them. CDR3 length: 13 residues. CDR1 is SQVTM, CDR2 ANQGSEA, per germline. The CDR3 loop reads CSVERGIGETQYF. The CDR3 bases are TGCAGCGTTGAAAGGGGGATTGGCGAGACCCAGTACTTC.

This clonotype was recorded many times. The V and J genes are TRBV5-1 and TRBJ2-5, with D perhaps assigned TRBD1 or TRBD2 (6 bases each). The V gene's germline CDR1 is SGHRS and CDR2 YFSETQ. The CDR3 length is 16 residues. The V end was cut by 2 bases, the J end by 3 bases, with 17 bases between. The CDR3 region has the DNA TGCGCCAGCAGCTTAGAGGGGGGCCGGGGGAAAGAGACCCAGTACTTC. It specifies CASSLEGGRGKETQYF.

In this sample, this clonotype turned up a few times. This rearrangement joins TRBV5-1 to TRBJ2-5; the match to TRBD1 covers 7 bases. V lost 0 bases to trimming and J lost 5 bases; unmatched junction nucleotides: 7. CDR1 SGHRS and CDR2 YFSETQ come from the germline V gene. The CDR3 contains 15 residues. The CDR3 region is CASSLVSGGAETQYF. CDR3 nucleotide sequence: TGCGCCAGCAGCTTGGTGTCAGGGGGAGCGGAGACCCAGTACTTC.

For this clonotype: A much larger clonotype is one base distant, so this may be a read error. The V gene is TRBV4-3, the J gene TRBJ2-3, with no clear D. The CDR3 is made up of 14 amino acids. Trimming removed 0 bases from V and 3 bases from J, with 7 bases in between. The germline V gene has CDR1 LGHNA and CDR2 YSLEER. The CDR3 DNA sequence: TGCGCCAGCAGCCAAGATGGCAGGACAGATACGCAGTATTTT. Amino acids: CASSQDGRTDTQYF.

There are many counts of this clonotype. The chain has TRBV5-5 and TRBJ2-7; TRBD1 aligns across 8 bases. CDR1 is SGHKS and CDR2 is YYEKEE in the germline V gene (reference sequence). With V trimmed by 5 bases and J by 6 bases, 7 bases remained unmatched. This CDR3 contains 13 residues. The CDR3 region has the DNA TGTGCCAGCAGTTGGACAGGGAGGACCGAGCAGTACTTC. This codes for CASSWTGRTEQYF.

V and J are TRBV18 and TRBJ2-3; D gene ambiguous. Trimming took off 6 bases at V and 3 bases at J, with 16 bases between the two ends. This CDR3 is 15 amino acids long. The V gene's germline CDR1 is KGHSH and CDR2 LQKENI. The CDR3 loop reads CASSSSIIGTDTQYF. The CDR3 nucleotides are TGTGCCAGCTCCTCGTCCATAATCGGGACAGATACGCAGTATTTT.

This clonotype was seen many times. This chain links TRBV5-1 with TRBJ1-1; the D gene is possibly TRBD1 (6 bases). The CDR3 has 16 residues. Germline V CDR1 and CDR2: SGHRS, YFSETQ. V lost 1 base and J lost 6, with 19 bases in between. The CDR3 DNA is TGCGCCAGCAGCTTGTCGCAATTAGGGGGGAGGGCTGAAGCTTTCTTT. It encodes CASSLSQLGGRAEAFF.

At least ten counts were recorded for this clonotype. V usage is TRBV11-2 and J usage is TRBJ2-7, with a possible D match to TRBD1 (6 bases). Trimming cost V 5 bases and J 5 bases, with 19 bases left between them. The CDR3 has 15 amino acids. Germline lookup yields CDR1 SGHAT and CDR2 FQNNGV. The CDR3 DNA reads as TGTGCCAGCAGCGGGGGCTGGCAGGGGACGGACGAGCAGTACTTC. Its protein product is CASSGGWQGTDEQYF.

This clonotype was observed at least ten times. For the CDR3, the DNA is TGTGCCAGCAGTTTGCTCCTTGGCTACACCTTC. This codes for CASSLLLGYTF. The V call is TRBV6-2 or TRBV6-3, the J call TRBJ1-2, with unresolved D. The germline CDR1 and CDR2 sequences are MNHEY and SVGEGT. CDR3 length: 11 amino acids. Trimming removed 4 bases at V and 7 bases at J, with 7 bases between.

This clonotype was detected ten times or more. Here the CDR3 reads CASSLQGNTIYF. CDR3 coding DNA: TGTGCCAGCAGCTTACAGGGAAACACCATATATTTT. The V and J genes are TRBV7-2 and TRBJ1-3; no definite D call. This CDR3 spans 12 amino acids. In germline, CDR1 is SGHTA, CDR2 FQGNSA. The ends were cut back, 2 bases at V and 4 bases at J, with 3 bases in the middle.

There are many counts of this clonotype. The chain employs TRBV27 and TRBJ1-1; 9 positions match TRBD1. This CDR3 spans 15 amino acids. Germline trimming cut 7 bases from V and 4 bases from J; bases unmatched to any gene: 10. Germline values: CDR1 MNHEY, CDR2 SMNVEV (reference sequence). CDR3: CASKGYRGRGTEAFF. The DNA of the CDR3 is TGTGCCAGCAAGGGGTACAGGGGGCGAGGCACTGAAGCTTTCTTT.

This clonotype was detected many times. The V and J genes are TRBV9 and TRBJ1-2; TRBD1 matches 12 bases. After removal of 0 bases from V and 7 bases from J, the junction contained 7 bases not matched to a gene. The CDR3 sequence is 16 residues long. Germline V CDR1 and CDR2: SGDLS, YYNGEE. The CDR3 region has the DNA TGTGCCAGCAGCGTAGCTGCGGGACAGGGGGCGCGTGGCTACACCTTC. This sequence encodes CASSVAAGQGARGYTF.

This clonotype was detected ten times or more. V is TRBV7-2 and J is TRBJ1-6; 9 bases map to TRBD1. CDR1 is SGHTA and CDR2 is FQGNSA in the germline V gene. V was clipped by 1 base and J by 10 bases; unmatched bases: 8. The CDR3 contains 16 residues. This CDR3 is CASSLEFGTGNSPLHF. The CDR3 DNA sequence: TGTGCCAGCAGCTTAGAGTTCGGGACAGGGAACTCACCCCTCCACTTT.

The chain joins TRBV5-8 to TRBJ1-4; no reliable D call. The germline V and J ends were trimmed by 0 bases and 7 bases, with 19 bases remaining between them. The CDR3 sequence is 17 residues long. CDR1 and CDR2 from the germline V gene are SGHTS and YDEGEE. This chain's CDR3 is CASSLEGTAGFGEKLFF. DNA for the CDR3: TGTGCCAGCAGCTTGGAGGGCACCGCGGGATTTGGTGAAAAACTGTTTTTT.